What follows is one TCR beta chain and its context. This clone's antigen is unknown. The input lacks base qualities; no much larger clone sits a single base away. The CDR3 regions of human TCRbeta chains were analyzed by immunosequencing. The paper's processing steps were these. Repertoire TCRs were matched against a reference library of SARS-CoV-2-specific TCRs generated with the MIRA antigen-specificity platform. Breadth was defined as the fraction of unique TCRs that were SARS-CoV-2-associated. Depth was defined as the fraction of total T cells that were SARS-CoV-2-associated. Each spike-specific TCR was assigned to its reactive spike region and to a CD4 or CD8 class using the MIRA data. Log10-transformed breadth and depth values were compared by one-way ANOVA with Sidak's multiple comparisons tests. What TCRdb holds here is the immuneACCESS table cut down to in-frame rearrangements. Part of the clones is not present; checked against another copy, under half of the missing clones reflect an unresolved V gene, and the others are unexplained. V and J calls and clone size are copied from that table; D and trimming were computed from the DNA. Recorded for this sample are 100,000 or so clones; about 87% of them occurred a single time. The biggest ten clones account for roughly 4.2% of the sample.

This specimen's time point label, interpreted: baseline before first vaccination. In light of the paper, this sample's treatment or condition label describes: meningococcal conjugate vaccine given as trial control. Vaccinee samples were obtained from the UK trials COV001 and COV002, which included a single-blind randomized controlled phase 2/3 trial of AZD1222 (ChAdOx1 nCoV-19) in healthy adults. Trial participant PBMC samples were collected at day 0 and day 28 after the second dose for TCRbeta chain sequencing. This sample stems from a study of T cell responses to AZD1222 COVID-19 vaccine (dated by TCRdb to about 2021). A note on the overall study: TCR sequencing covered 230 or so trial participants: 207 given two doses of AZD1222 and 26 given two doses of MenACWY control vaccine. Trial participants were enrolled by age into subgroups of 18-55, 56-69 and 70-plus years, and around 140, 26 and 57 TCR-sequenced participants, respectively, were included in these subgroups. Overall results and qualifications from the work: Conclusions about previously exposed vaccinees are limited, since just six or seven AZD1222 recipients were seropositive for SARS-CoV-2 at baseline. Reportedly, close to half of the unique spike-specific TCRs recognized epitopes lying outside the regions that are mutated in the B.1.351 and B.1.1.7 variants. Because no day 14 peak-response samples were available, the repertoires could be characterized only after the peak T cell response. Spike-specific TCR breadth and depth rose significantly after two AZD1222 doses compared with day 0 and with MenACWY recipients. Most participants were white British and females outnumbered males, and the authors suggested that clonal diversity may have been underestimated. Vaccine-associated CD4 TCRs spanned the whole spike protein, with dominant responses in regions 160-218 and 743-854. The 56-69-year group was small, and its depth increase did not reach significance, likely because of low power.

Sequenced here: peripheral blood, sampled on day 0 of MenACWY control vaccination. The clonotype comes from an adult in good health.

The CDR3 amino acid sequence is: CASGWGERGNEQFF. The sequenced DNA is TGTGCTAGTGGTTGGGGGGAGCGCGGCAATGAGCAGTTCTTC. Here the chain combines TRBV12-5 and TRBJ2-1; 6 matching bases give a weak D call of TRBD2. The germline V gene gives CDR1 as LGHNT and CDR2 as FRNRAP. Taken from cysteine to phenylalanine, the CDR3 has 14 residues. CDR3 DNA is the only sequence kept; it has 42 bases, read in frame from the first base. V and J are truncated by 4 bases and 6 bases respectively, leaving an intervening sequence of 13 bases.